Below, 4 T cell receptor beta chains from the same sample are listed, as sequenced in a study of T cell clonotyping in hematopoietic cell transplantation. Assay used: immunoSEQ multiplex PCR; TCRdb lists only in-frame clones, some missing. The table records 13,000 to 15,000 clones, about 94% of them present only once. The source material was PBMCs, sampled 30 days after allogeneic stem cell transplant. These receptors all come from a male patient aged 55 to 69 who had an allogeneic stem cell transplant from an unrelated donor, so the T cells may come from the graft donor. Some clones in this sample may be carry-over from other donors' samples.

This chain connects TRBV4-1 to TRBJ2-3; 8 nucleotides match TRBD1. This CDR3 has 15 amino acids. The ends lost 4 bases at V and 6 bases at J; junction bases unmatched: 9. Germline V CDR1 and CDR2: MGHRA, YSYEKL. The chain's CDR3 is CASSPDRGFSDTQYF. CDR3 nucleotides: TGCGCCAGCAGCCCCGACAGGGGATTTTCGGATACGCAGTATTTT.

This chain joins TRBV6-1 and TRBJ2-5; D is unresolved. Germline V gene sequence: CDR1 MNHNS, CDR2 SASEGT. CDR3 length equals 14 residues. The germline V and J ends were trimmed by 2 bases and 5 bases, with 12 bases remaining between them. This CDR3 is CASSEFSIGETQYF. Written as DNA, the CDR3 is TGTGCCAGCAGTGAATTTTCGATTGGGGAGACCCAGTACTTC.

The gene calls are TRBV7-9 and TRBJ1-3; D not certain. V was shortened by 7 bases and J by 6 bases, with 10 bases between the two germline ends. Per the germline V gene, CDR1 is SEHNR and CDR2 is FQNEAQ (reference sequence). The CDR3 is made up of 12 amino acids. The CDR3 region has the DNA TGTGCCAGCACCCGAGACGTAAACACCATATATTTT. This translates into CASTRDVNTIYF.

V and J are TRBV2 and TRBJ2-7; maybe TRBD1 (5 bases). V dropped 7 bases and J dropped 0 bases, with 13 bases sitting between them. The germline V gene encodes CDR1 SNHLY and CDR2 FYNNEI. The CDR3 length is 14 residues. CDR3 DNA sequence: TGTGCCAGCACTTTTAGACAGCACTCCTACGAGCAGTACTTC. This translates into CASTFRQHSYEQYF.